The 7 T cell receptor beta chains below come from one sample, sequenced in a study of beta chain features in type 1 diabetes. cDNA synthesis used the whole RNA isolate, giving expressed TCRB sequences. The repertoire was sequenced with immunoSEQ multiplex PCR; TCRdb's copy has only in-frame clones and lacks some. The sample comprises 130,000 or so clones, 7% to 10% of which are singletons, and about 0.7% rests with the top ten. Broader study findings: Shorter TCRB CDR3s, moderately but significantly so, were found in Type 1 diabetes patients in all four CD4+ subsets.

Their antigens are not known. Material for sequencing was central memory CD4+ T cells from blood. The receptors come from a man younger than 45 with type 1 diabetes.

This clone was detected only a few times. The chain uses TRBV2 and TRBJ1-5; 9 bases map to TRBD1. CDR3 length equals 14 residues. Germline V gene data show CDR1 as SNHLY and CDR2 as FYNNEI. Trimming at V came to 3 bases and at J to 7 bases, leaving 4 bases not matched to a gene. Written as DNA, the CDR3 is TGTGCCAGCAGTGAGTGGGACAGGGCACAGCCCCAGCATTTT. Translated: CASSEWDRAQPQHF.

This clone was observed a few times. V usage is TRBV6-5 and J usage is TRBJ1-2, with 7 bases lining up with TRBD1. The CDR3 is 14 amino acids. The germline gives CDR1 MNHEY, CDR2 SVGAGI. The V and J ends lost 5 bases and 4 bases, in that order; junction bases with no gene match: 7. The CDR3 sequence is CASSPQGDGYGYTF. The CDR3 DNA sequence: TGTGCCAGCAGTCCCCAGGGGGACGGCTATGGCTACACCTTC.

This chain connects TRBV5-1 to TRBJ1-6; 7 bases map to TRBD1. Per the germline V gene, CDR1 is SGHRS and CDR2 is YFSETQ. Unmatched junction bases numbered 9, after V lost 3 bases and J lost 9 bases. The CDR3 is 15 amino acids. The CDR3: CASSSMEGQSSPLHF. The DNA of the CDR3 is TGCGCCAGCAGCTCGATGGAGGGACAGAGTTCACCCCTCCACTTT.

V is TRBV11-1 and J is TRBJ2-7; D is possibly TRBD1 (6 bases). The CDR3 loop spans 14 amino acids. CDR1 is SGHAT, CDR2 FQDESV, per germline (reference sequence). V was pared by 1 base and J by 2 bases, with 9 bases between. CDR3 bases: TGTGCCAGCAGCTTAGAGACAGGACCCTACGAGCAGTACTTC. Translation gives CASSLETGPYEQYF.

This clone has at least ten counts. The J gene is TRBJ2-7, the V gene TRBV29-1; D perhaps matches TRBD1 (5 bases). Trimming stripped 6 bases from V and 7 bases from J, with 10 bases between. Per germline, CDR1 SQVTM and CDR2 ANQGSEA. The CDR3 is made up of 10 amino acids. CDR3 in amino acids: CSVQVKEQYF. The CDR3 DNA reads TGCAGCGTACAGGTAAAAGAGCAGTACTTC.

This clone was counted between two and nine times. This same CDR3 is encoded by further DNA sequences in the sample. The V gene is TRBV2, the J gene TRBJ2-5; D may be TRBD1 (6 bases). There are 13 residues in the CDR3. The germline V gene encodes CDR1 SNHLY and CDR2 FYNNEI. V was cut by 6 bases and J by 2 bases, with 10 bases left in between. The DNA for the CDR3 is TGTGCCAGCAGCGGACAGAGACAAGAGACCCAGTACTTC. Translating it yields CASSGQRQETQYF.

This clone has a single count. The chain has TRBV6-5 and TRBJ2-7; 8 bases are shared with TRBD1. The CDR3 is 15 amino acids. V shed 1 base, J shed 4 bases, and the junction held 6 bases outside the gene matches. Germline-derived CDR1 and CDR2 are MNHEY and SVGAGI. CDR3 residues: CASSYYGQGGYEQYF. The CDR3, as DNA: TGTGCCAGCAGTTACTATGGACAGGGCGGGTACGAGCAGTACTTC.